What follows are 31 T cell receptor beta chains derived from one specimen sequenced in a study of T cell repertoires in aging, cancer and after chemotherapy. Peripheral blood genomic DNA, not sorted cells or RNA, was the template. A mixed TRB-A/B primer pool amplified rearranged TRB by multiplex touch-down PCR. TCRdb independently ran MiXCR on the multiplex PCR reads; one entry per CDR3 protein. The data hold approximately 4,900 distinct CDR3 sequences, with roughly 49% observed a single time. The sample taken for sequencing was blood. These TCRs come from a human donor in good health.

V is TRBV19 and J is TRBJ1-2; tentative D call: TRBD1 (5 bases). The CDR3 runs to 13 residues. V lost 8 bases, J lost 4 bases, and 14 bases lay in between. The germline CDR1 and CDR2 sequences are LNHDA and SQIVND (reference sequence). DNA for the CDR3: TGTGCCAGTGTCACCCCAGGGTCCTATGGCTACACCTTC. It specifies CASVTPGSYGYTF.

This clonotype was seen more than once but under ten times. This sequence joins TRBV7-6 and TRBJ1-5, with D possibly matching TRBD1 (5 bases). Germline CDR1 is SGHVS and CDR2 is FNYEAQ. V lost 6 bases, J lost 4 bases, and 10 bases lay in between. The CDR3 extends over 13 amino acids. The CDR3 DNA is TGTGCCAGCAGTTCCAGGGAGAATCAGCCCCAGCATTTT. It translates to CASSSRENQPQHF. Looking up the rest from reference TRBV7-6 and TRBJ1-5 gives the full variable domain: GAGVSQSPRYKVTKRGQDVALRCDPISGHVSLYWYRQALGQGPEFLTYFNYEAQQDKSGLPNDRFSAERPEGSISTLTIQRTEQRDSAMYRCASSSRENQPQHFGDGTRLSIL.

In this sample, this clonotype turned up a few times. The CDR3, as DNA: TGTGCCAGCAGTTCACAGGGACAGGTCCACACAGATACGCAGTATTTT. It specifies CASSSQGQVHTDTQYF. This rearrangement joins TRBV27 to TRBJ2-3; 8 bases fit TRBD1. Germline-derived CDR1 and CDR2 are MNHEY and SMNVEV (reference sequence). V lost 4 bases to trimming and J lost 2 bases; unmatched junction nucleotides: 8. This CDR3 contains 16 residues.

This clonotype was observed once. A junction end diverges from the germline sequence, so it may reflect a read error. The chain links TRBV5-5 to TRBJ2-6; possible D gene TRBD1, 6 bases. Germline CDR1 and CDR2: SGHKS and YYEKEE (reference sequence). The CDR3 runs 15 residues. The CDR3 is CASSYRTAGANVLTF. Here the CDR3 DNA reads TGCGCCAGCAGCTACAGGACAGCGGGGGCCAACGTCCTGACTTTC.

The chain has TRBV6-5 and TRBJ1-2; no definite D call. Germline assignment: CDR1 MNHEY and CDR2 SVGAGI. The CDR3 runs 13 residues. V lost 6 bases to trimming and J lost 6 bases, with 14 bases between them. The CDR3 region is CASRYARRDGYTF. The CDR3 nucleotides are TGTGCCAGCAGATACGCCAGACGGGATGGCTACACCTTC.

The V and J genes are TRBV18 and TRBJ1-2; D might be TRBD1 (6 bases). Germline lookup yields CDR1 KGHSH and CDR2 LQKENI. Trimming pared 1 base from V and 3 bases from J, leaving 6 bases between. CDR3 length equals 13 residues. DNA of the CDR3: TGTGCCAGCTCACCACAGGGGGACTATGGCTACACCTTC. Its translation is CASSPQGDYGYTF.

This chain links TRBV7-9 with TRBJ2-5; no firm D call. Trimming took off 4 bases at V and 1 base at J, with 10 bases between the two ends. CDR3 size: 14 residues. Germline lookup yields CDR1 SEHNR and CDR2 FQNEAQ (reference sequence). The CDR3 here is CASSSGLPQETQYF. DNA for the CDR3: TGTGCCAGCAGCTCCGGGCTCCCCCAAGAGACCCAGTACTTC.

Comment on this clonotype: Sequence at one end of the junction differs from germline and may be a read error. The chain couples TRBV6-1 to TRBJ2-5; possibly TRBD2 for D (5 bases). Germline V gives CDR1 MNHNS, CDR2 SASEGT. The CDR3 consists of 13 residues. CDR3 nucleotide sequence: TGCGCCAGCAGTGAGTCCTGGGAGGAGACCCAGTACTTC. This encodes CASSESWEETQYF.

This chain links TRBV27 with TRBJ2-2; tentatively, D is TRBD1 or TRBD2 (6 bases each). The CDR3 covers 15 residues. Germline V CDR1 and CDR2: MNHEY, SMNVEV (reference sequence). V was shortened by 3 bases and J by 5 bases, with 13 bases between the two germline ends. The CDR3 region has the DNA TGTGCCAGCAGTTTGGCAGGGGACTTAACCGGGGAGCTGTTTTTT. Translating it yields CASSLAGDLTGELFF.

The chain carries TRBV7-3 and TRBJ1-2; D gene uncertain. This CDR3 region has 15 residues. Trimming cost V 1 base and J 2 bases, with 11 bases left between them. CDR1 is SGHTA and CDR2 is FQGTGA in the germline V gene. The CDR3 loop reads CASSLKSGKNYGYTF. The CDR3 nucleotides are TGTGCCAGCAGCTTAAAATCAGGCAAAAACTATGGCTACACCTTC.

V gene TRBV11-2 combines with J gene TRBJ1-1; 7 nucleotides match TRBD1. CDR3 length: 13 residues. The germline V gene has CDR1 SGHAT and CDR2 FQNNGV. V was clipped by 1 base and J by 10 bases; unmatched bases: 6. CDR3 sequence: CASSLGQGQGAFF. Written as DNA, the CDR3 is TGTGCCAGCAGCTTAGGACAGGGCCAGGGAGCTTTCTTT.

The chain has TRBV20-1 and TRBJ2-1; TRBD2 might be the D (5 bases). The CDR3 covers 16 residues. Germline lookup yields CDR1 DFQATT and CDR2 SNEGSKA (reference sequence). Trimming shortened V by 0 bases and J by 2 bases, and 14 bases separated the two germline ends. CDR3 protein: CSARDHGRETYNEQFF. In DNA form, the CDR3 reads TGCAGTGCTAGAGATCACGGTAGGGAGACCTACAATGAGCAGTTCTTC.

The V and J genes are TRBV18 and TRBJ2-1; perhaps TRBD1 as D (5 bases). CDR1 is KGHSH and CDR2 is LQKENI in the germline V gene. Trimming removed 4 bases from V and 7 bases from J, with 8 bases in between. There are 12 residues in the CDR3. The CDR3 DNA reads TGTGCCAGCTCACTTCAGGGTAATGAGCAGTTCTTC. As protein: CASSLQGNEQFF.

In DNA form, the CDR3 reads TGTGCCAGCAGAGTTCTAGCGGGAGTAGCCGGGGAGCTGTTTTTT. It encodes CASRVLAGVAGELFF. This chain connects TRBV6-6 to TRBJ2-2; 10 bases agree with TRBD2. CDR1 is MNHNY and CDR2 is SVGAGI in the germline V gene (reference sequence). The CDR3 covers 15 residues. V lost 6 bases to trimming and J lost 6 bases; unmatched junction nucleotides: 7.

The V gene is TRBV30, the J gene TRBJ2-5; tentative D call: TRBD2 (7 bases). This CDR3 has 16 amino acids. Germline V lookup: CDR1 GTSNPN, CDR2 SVGIG (reference sequence). Trimming took 2 bases from V and 2 from J, leaving 18 bases between them. The CDR3 nucleotides read TGTGCCTGGAGTCCTTGGGAGGGGGGGGATCAAGAGACCCAGTACTTC. Its protein product is CAWSPWEGGDQETQYF.

V gene TRBV27 combines with J gene TRBJ1-1; TRBD1 matches at 7 bases. V was clipped by 5 bases and J by 2 bases; unmatched bases: 5. This CDR3 is 14 amino acids long. Per the germline V gene, CDR1 is MNHEY and CDR2 is SMNVEV (reference sequence). The CDR3 reads CASSRQGPNTEAFF. In nucleotides, the CDR3 is TGTGCCAGCAGTCGACAGGGACCAAACACTGAAGCTTTCTTT.

This chain links TRBV6-2 or TRBV6-3 with TRBJ1-5; 10 nucleotides align to TRBD1. Germline lookup yields CDR1 MNHEY and CDR2 SVGEGT. This CDR3 is built from 15 residues. With 6 bases clipped from V and 3 bases from J, the junction kept 5 bases outside the gene matches. The CDR3 sequence: CASRRTGGHNQPQHF. The CDR3 bases are TGTGCCAGCAGGAGGACAGGGGGGCACAATCAGCCCCAGCATTTT.

The gene calls are TRBV6-5 and TRBJ1-1, with unresolved D. CDR3 size: 14 residues. Germline CDR1 and CDR2: MNHEY and SVGAGI. V lost 2 bases to trimming and J lost 3 bases, with 10 bases between them. The CDR3 bases are TGTGCCAGCAGTTACGGCCCACAAGACACTGAAGCTTTCTTT. As protein: CASSYGPQDTEAFF.

This clonotype was picked up a small number of times. The J gene is TRBJ2-7, the V gene TRBV11-2, with 12 bases lining up with TRBD2. The V segment lost 1 base and the J segment 4 bases; nucleotides outside the gene matches: 8. This CDR3 has 17 amino acids. Per germline, CDR1 SGHAT and CDR2 FQNNGV. CDR3 sequence (DNA): TGTGCCAGCAGCTTAGGGCTAGCGGGGGGGCGTGGGTACGAGCAGTACTTC. It specifies CASSLGLAGGRGYEQYF.

The chain is built from TRBV5-1 and TRBJ2-2; D is possibly TRBD2 (6 bases). With 5 bases removed from V and 6 bases from J, the gap between germline ends came to 11 bases. Germline V gene data show CDR1 as SGHRS and CDR2 as YFSETQ. The CDR3 is 13 residues long. Here the CDR3 DNA reads TGCGCCAGCAGTGTTGGGGGGTCCGGGGAGCTGTTTTTT. Its translation is CASSVGGSGELFF.

The chain couples TRBV27 to TRBJ1-2, with a weak D call TRBD1 (5 bases). Trimming left V 2 bases short and J 6 bases short, with 7 bases between. This CDR3 is 12 amino acids long. Germline loops: CDR1 MNHEY, CDR2 SMNVEV (reference sequence). CDR3 in amino acids: CASSLRGNGYTF. The CDR3 DNA follows: TGTGCCAGCAGTTTACGGGGGAATGGCTACACCTTC.

The rearrangement uses TRBV5-1 and TRBJ2-3; a possible D gene is TRBD1 (6 bases). Germline CDR1 SGHRS, CDR2 YFSETQ. The CDR3 loop spans 14 amino acids. V was clipped by 2 bases and J by 3 bases, with 10 bases between them. CDR3 protein: CASSFDQGTDTQYF. The CDR3 DNA follows: TGCGCCAGCAGCTTTGATCAGGGGACAGATACGCAGTATTTT.

This chain uses TRBV29-1 with TRBJ1-1; the match to TRBD1 covers 12 bases. Trimming at V came to 7 bases and at J to 3 bases, leaving 6 bases not matched to a gene. CDR3 length: 14 amino acids. Germline CDR1 is SQVTM and CDR2 is ANQGSEA. The CDR3 nucleotides read TGCAGCGCCCGGGACAGGGGGCAGGACACTGAAGCTTTCTTT. As protein: CSARDRGQDTEAFF.

The V call is TRBV19, the J call TRBJ2-2, with D tentatively TRBD1 (5 bases). Germline V CDR1 and CDR2: LNHDA, SQIVND (reference sequence). Trimming cost V 3 bases and J 6 bases, with 8 bases left between them. The CDR3 extends over 13 amino acids. The CDR3 DNA follows: TGTGCCAGTAGTATTATCAGGGCCGGGGAGCTGTTTTTT. Translating gives CASSIIRAGELFF.

The V and J genes are TRBV5-1 and TRBJ2-2, with a tentative D call TRBD2 (7 bases). Germline values: CDR1 SGHRS, CDR2 YFSETQ. Trimming cost V 4 bases and J 6 bases, with 13 bases left between them. The CDR3 is made up of 14 amino acids. The CDR3 reads CASSRGGGSGELFF. DNA for the CDR3: TGCGCCAGCAGCAGGGGCGGGGGCTCCGGGGAGCTGTTTTTT.

The genes are TRBV7-6 and TRBJ2-5; 8 positions agree with TRBD1. There are 15 residues in the CDR3. Germline values: CDR1 SGHVS, CDR2 FNYEAQ. Germline trimming cut 5 bases from V and 2 bases from J; bases unmatched to any gene: 7. In DNA, the CDR3 is TGTGCCAGCAGCCAGGGGGCCACGGGACAAGAGACCCAGTACTTC. Protein sequence: CASSQGATGQETQYF.

The chain is built from TRBV18 and TRBJ1-4; D gene unclear. CDR3 size: 16 residues. CDR1 is KGHSH, CDR2 LQKENI, per germline. The V end lost 1 base, the J end lost 2 bases, and 11 bases lay between the germline ends. The CDR3 DNA reads TGTGCCAGCTCACCACTTTTCGAAAATACTAATGAAAAACTGTTTTTT. Its translation is CASSPLFENTNEKLFF.

The genes are TRBV27 and TRBJ1-3; D remains unclear. Germline loops: CDR1 MNHEY, CDR2 SMNVEV (reference sequence). The CDR3 covers 15 residues. Trimming cost V 2 bases and J 1 base, with 9 bases left between them. The CDR3 here is CASSLGQPSGNTIYF. The CDR3 DNA reads as TGTGCCAGCAGTTTAGGGCAGCCGTCTGGAAACACCATATATTTT.

This chain links TRBV5-1 with TRBJ2-7, with a weak D call TRBD2 (5 bases). V lost 5 bases and J lost 6, with 9 bases in between. This CDR3 comprises 11 residues. CDR1 and CDR2 (germline): SGHRS, YFSETQ. DNA for the CDR3: TGCGCCAGCAGGACGGAGGCCGAGCAGTACTTC. Translating gives CASRTEAEQYF.

J is TRBJ2-7 and V is TRBV27, with 9 bases matching TRBD2. Germline loops: CDR1 MNHEY, CDR2 SMNVEV (reference sequence). V lost 7 bases and J lost 4; bases outside the gene matches: 14. The CDR3 is 16 amino acids. Written as DNA, the CDR3 is TGTGCCAGCATGGGTCTAGCGGGGATGGGCTCTTACGAGCAGTACTTC. This codes for CASMGLAGMGSYEQYF.

This clonotype was seen more than once but under ten times. The chain joins TRBV30 to TRBJ1-2; TRBD1 is a possible D gene (5 bases). CDR1 GTSNPN and CDR2 SVGIG come from the germline V gene (reference sequence). CDR3 length equals 12 residues. The V end lost 3 bases, the J end lost 0 bases, and 5 bases lay between the germline ends. The DNA of the CDR3 is TGTGCCTGGAGGGGGGCTAACTATGGCTACACCTTC. It specifies CAWRGANYGYTF.